This is a list of T cell receptor beta chains from one sample in a study of blood T cell repertoires in COVID-19. The assay was immunoSEQ multiplex PCR, and TCRdb's table has in-frame clones only and misses some. The repertoire includes under 450,000 clones, around 88% of them detected once, and around 13% sits in the top ten. The sample consisted of peripheral blood. The source of these receptors is a woman between 45 and 60 years old with COVID-19, enrolled during active disease. The conserved cysteine and the conserved F or W are not part of the CDR3 here.

V: TRBV19; CDR3: ASSMGQGFGTEAF
V: TRBV25-1; CDR3: ASSGIQGATSSYNEQF
V: TRBV6-5; CDR3: ASSPGQGGNSPLH
V: TRBV5-5; CDR3: ASSWGQGNNEQF
V: TRBV3-1/TRBV3-2; CDR3: ASSLSGTSGGEQY
V: TRBV3-1/TRBV3-2; CDR3: ASSRPTSGVDTQY
V: TRBV12-3/TRBV12-4; CDR3: ASSPENEKLF
V: TRBV7-2; CDR3: ASSFRTSGGVGETQY
V: TRBV30; CDR3: AWSLNNGYT
V: TRBV5-1; CDR3: ASSIGTGDSYEQY
V: TRBV29-1; CDR3: SVPGGSGVNEQY